Only one count was recorded for the clone carrying this TCR beta chain. This CDR3 has 16 amino acids. With 1 base removed from V and 3 bases from J, the gap between germline ends came to 10 bases. Germline V gene lookup returns CDR1 SGHTA and CDR2 FQGTGA. The sample originates from a study of T cells after yellow fever vaccination. Using its own MiXCR run on the 5' RACE reads, TCRdb lists one record per CDR3 protein. The sample yields under 700,000 distinct CDR3 sequences, approximately 16% seen once. This specimen was PBMCs, taken 5 days after the first yellow fever vaccination. This receptor was identified in a man in his late teens or twenties who received the YFV17D yellow fever vaccine. This chain connects TRBV7-3 to TRBJ1-6; possibly TRBD1 for D (5 bases). Here the CDR3 reads CASSLRPDSYNSPLHF. CDR3 DNA sequence: TGTGCCAGCAGCTTAAGGCCTGACAGCTATAATTCACCCCTCCACTTT.